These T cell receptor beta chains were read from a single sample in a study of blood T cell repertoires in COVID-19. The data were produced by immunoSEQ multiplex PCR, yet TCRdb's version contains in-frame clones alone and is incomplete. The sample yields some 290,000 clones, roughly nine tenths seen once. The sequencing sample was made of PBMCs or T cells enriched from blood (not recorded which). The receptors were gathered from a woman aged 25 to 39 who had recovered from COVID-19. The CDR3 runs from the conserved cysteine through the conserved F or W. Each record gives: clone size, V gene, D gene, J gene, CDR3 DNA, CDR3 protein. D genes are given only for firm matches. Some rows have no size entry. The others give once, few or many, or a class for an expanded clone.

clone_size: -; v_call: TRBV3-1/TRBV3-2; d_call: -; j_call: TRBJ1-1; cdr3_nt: TGTGCCAGCAGCCAAGTCGGGGGTGTGGGGACTGAAGCTTTCTTT; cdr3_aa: CASSQVGGVGTEAFF
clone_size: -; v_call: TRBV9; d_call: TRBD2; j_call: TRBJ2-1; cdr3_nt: TGTGCCAGCAGCTCACGACAACTAGCGGGTTACAATGAGCAGTTCTTC; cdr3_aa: CASSSRQLAGYNEQFF
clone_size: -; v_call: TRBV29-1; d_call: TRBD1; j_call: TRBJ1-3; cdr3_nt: TGCAGCGTTCCCCGGGACAGCTCTGGAAACACCATATATTTT; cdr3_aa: CSVPRDSSGNTIYF
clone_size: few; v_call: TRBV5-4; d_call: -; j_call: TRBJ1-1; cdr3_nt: TGTGCCAGCAGCTTGGGACTGGGGAACACTGAAGCTTTCTTT; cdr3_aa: CASSLGLGNTEAFF
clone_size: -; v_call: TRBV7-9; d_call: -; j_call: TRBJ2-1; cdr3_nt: TGTGCCAGCAGCCCAGGAACTGCCACTTACAATGAGCAGTTCTTC; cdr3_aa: CASSPGTATYNEQFF
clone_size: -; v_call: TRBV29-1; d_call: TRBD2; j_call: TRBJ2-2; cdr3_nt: TGCAGCGTTGTACCCCGGGGGAGGGTTAGCACCGGGGAGCTGTTTTTT; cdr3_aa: CSVVPRGRVSTGELFF
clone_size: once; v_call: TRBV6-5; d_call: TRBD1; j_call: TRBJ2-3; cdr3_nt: TGTGCCAGCAGATGGGGACAGGGATCAGATACGCAGTATTTT; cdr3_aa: CASRWGQGSDTQYF
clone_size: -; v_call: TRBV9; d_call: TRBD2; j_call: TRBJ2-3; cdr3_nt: TGTGCCAGCAGCGTGTCGGGAGGCCCTCCCGGCGGCACAGATACGCAGTATTTT; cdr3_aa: CASSVSGGPPGGTDTQYF
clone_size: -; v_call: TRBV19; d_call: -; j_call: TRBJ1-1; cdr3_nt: TGTGCCAGTAGTTCCGGGAGAGTTCATCGGGAAGCTTTCTTT; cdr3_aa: CASSSGRVHREAFF
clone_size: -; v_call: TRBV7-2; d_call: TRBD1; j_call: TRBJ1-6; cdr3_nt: TGTGCCAGCAGCCGCGACAGGGCAAATTCACCCCTCCACTTT; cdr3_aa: CASSRDRANSPLHF
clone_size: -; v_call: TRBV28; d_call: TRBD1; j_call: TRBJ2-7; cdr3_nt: TGTGCCAGCGGGGAAACAGGGGGCGAGTCCTACGAGCAGTACTTC; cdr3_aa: CASGETGGESYEQYF
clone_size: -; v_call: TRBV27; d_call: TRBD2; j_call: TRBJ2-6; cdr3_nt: TGTGCCAGCAGTTTCCGGGGACTAGCGGGCTTTGGGGCCAACGTCCTGACTTTC; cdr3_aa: CASSFRGLAGFGANVLTF
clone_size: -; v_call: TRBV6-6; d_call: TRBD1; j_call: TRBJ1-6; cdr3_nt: TGTGCCAGCAGTCCCTGGGACAGGGATAGTTCACCCCTCCACTTT; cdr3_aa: CASSPWDRDSSPLHF
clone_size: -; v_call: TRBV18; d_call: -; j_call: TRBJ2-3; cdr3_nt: TGTGCCAGCTCACTGACAGGGACGTTTCTACTAGCGGAGAGCACAGATACGCAGTATTTT; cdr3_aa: CASSLTGTFLLAESTDTQYF
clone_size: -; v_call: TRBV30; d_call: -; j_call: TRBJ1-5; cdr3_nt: TGTGCCTGGAGTGTTAGGGGTGCAGGGGATCAGCCCCAGCATTTT; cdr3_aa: CAWSVRGAGDQPQHF
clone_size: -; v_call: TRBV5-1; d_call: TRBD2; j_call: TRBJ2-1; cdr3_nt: TGCGCCAGCAGCTTGGGACTAGCGGGAGGACTACCCTACAATGAGCAGTTCTTC; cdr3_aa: CASSLGLAGGLPYNEQFF
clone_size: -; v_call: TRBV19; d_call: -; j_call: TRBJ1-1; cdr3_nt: TGTGCCAGTAGTATGCGGGGCGGTGAAGCTTTCTTT; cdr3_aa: CASSMRGGEAFF
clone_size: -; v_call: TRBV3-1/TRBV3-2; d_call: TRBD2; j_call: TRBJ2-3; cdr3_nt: TGTGCCAGCAGCCCAAGGACTAGCGGGAGCACAGATACGCAGTATTTT; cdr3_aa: CASSPRTSGSTDTQYF
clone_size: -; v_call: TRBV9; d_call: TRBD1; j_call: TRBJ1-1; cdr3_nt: TGTGCCAGCCCCCCAGGGGGTCCGAACACTGAAGCTTTCTTT; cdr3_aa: CASPPGGPNTEAFF
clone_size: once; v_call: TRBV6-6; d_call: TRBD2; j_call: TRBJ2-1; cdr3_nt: TGTGCCAGCAGTCCTAGCGGGAGTGGCTATGAGCAGTTCTTC; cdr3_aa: CASSPSGSGYEQFF
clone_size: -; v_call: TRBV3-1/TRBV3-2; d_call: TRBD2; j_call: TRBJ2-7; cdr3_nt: TGTGCCAGCAGTCTTACTAGCGGGAGGAGCCACGAGCAGTACTTC; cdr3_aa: CASSLTSGRSHEQYF
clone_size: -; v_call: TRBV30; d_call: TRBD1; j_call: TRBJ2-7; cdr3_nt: TGTGCCTGGAGTTCGGGACAGGGCTTCTACGAGCAGTACTTC; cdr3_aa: CAWSSGQGFYEQYF
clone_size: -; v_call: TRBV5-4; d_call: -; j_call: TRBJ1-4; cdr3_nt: TGTGCCAGCAGCTTGTGGCAGACAGAACTGTTTTTT; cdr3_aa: CASSLWQTELFF
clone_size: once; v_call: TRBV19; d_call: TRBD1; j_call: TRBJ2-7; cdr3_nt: TGTGCCAGTACCCAGACAGGGTTTTCCTACGAGCAGTACTTC; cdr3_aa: CASTQTGFSYEQYF
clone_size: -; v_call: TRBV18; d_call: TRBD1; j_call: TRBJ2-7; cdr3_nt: TGTGCCAGCTCACGAGACAGGGTGCGGGAGCAGTACTTC; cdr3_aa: CASSRDRVREQYF
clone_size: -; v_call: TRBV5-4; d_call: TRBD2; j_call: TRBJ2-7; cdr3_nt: TGTGCCAGCAGCTCTCTAAGCGGGAGTTCCGAGCAGTACTTC; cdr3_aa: CASSSLSGSSEQYF
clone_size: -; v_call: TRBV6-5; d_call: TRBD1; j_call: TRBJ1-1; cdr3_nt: TGTGCCAGCAGACGTGACAGGGGGGGGCATGAAGCTTTCTTT; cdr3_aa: CASRRDRGGHEAFF
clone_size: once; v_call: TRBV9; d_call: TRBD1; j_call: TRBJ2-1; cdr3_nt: TGTGCCAGCAGCCTCCGGACAGGATTAACCTACAATGAGCAGTTCTTC; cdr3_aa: CASSLRTGLTYNEQFF
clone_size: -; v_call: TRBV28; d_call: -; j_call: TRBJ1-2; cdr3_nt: TGTGCCAGCAGTTTAAGGGGAACTCACACTAACTATGGCTACACCTTC; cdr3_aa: CASSLRGTHTNYGYTF
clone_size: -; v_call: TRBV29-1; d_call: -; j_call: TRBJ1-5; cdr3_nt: TGCAGCGTTGAAGTGGGGGAGGGTCAGCCCCAGCATTTT; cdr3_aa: CSVEVGEGQPQHF
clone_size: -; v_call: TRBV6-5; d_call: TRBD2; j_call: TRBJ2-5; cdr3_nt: TGTGCCAGCAGTTACGTCCTAGCGGGAGGTCAAGAGACCCAGTACTTC; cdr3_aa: CASSYVLAGGQETQYF
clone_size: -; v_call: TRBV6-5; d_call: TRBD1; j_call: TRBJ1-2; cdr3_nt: TGTGCCAGCAGCAACAGGGGACTCAACTATGGCTACACCTTC; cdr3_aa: CASSNRGLNYGYTF